At least ten counts were recorded for the clone carrying this T cell receptor beta chain. TCRdb passed the 5' RACE reads through MiXCR, listing each CDR3 protein once. The sample holds roughly 16,000 distinct CDR3 sequences; less than 5% are singletons and the top ten take roughly 0.4%. The CDR3 sequence is 13 residues long. Germline CDR1 SGHAT, CDR2 FQNNGV. V lost 3 bases and J lost 2; bases outside the gene matches: 1. This entry belongs to a study of T cells after yellow fever vaccination. Findings and limits, study-wide: Secondary responses were weaker yet peaked faster, day 5 versus 15.

Sample: PBMCs, either bulk or a sorted T-cell subset (CD4+, CD8+, memory, or dextramer-sorted; not recorded which), taken 15 days after the yellow fever booster vaccination. The chain joins TRBV11-2 to TRBJ2-7; 7 positions match TRBD1. This clonotype was sampled from a man aged 25 to 40 who received the YFV17D yellow fever vaccine. CDR3 coding DNA: TGTGCCAGCAGCTTTACAGGGGCCTACGAGCAGTACTTC. Translation: CASSFTGAYEQYF.